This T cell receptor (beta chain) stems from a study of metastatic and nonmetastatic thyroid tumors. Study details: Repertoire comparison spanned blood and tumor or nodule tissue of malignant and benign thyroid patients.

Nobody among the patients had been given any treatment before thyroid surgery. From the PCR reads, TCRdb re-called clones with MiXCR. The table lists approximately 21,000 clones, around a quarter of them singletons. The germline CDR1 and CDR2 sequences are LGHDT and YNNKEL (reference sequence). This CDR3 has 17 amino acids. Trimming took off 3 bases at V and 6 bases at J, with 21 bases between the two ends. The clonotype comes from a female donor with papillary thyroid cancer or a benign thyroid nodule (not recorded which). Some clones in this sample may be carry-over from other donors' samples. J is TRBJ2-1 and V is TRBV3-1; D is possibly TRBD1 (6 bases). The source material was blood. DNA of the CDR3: TGTGCCAGCAGCCAGGTAGGGGGACCCTACCCTGTCAATGAGCAGTTCTTC. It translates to CASSQVGGPYPVNEQFF.